These T cell receptor beta chains were read from a single sample in a study of blood T cell repertoires in COVID-19. Profiling relied on immunoSEQ multiplex PCR, and the TCRdb table lists in-frame clones only, not all of them. The sample holds tens of thousands of clones, 79% seen once. Sample: peripheral blood. The receptor set was obtained from a human donor in a cohort sampled during active COVID-19. Each CDR3 is given with its conserved first and last residue. D genes are given only for firm matches. Clone size is stated in some rows and not others, as once, few, many or a class when expanded.

clone_size j_call d_call v_call cdr3_nt cdr3_aa
few TRBJ1-1 NA TRBV10-2 TGCGCCAGCAGTGAGCAGGAAAGTACTGAAGCTTTCTTT CASSEQESTEAFF
NA TRBJ2-6 TRBD1 TRBV19 TGTGCCAGTAGTACGACAGGGGGCAGAAAGAGGGCCAACGTCCTGACTTTC CASSTTGGRKRANVLTF
NA TRBJ2-5 TRBD1 TRBV7-9 TGTGCCAGCAGCAGGACAGGGGGCCCAGAGACCCAGTACTTC CASSRTGGPETQYF
NA TRBJ2-4 NA TRBV6-4 TGTGCCAGCAGAGCAGTCCAGGGGATGTCCAAAAACATTCAGTACTTC CASRAVQGMSKNIQYF
NA TRBJ2-3 TRBD1 TRBV5-1 TGCGCCAGCAGCTTGGGGGACAGGGGGCTCACAGATACGCAGTATTTT CASSLGDRGLTDTQYF
NA TRBJ1-5 NA TRBV30 TGTGCCTGGAGTGTTGGTCAGAATAGCAATCAGCCCCAGCATTTT CAWSVGQNSNQPQHF
NA TRBJ2-7 NA TRBV27 TGTGCCAGCAGTTTACGGCGGTCCTACGAGCAGTACTTC CASSLRRSYEQYF
NA TRBJ2-1 TRBD2 TRBV9 TGTGCCAGCAGCGGGGGACTACACAATGAGCAGTTCTTC CASSGGLHNEQFF
NA TRBJ2-7 NA TRBV3-1/TRBV3-2 TGTGCCAGCAGACCTCAGCGAGGTACGGGCTACGAGCAGTACTTC CASRPQRGTGYEQYF
few TRBJ2-1 TRBD2 TRBV3-1/TRBV3-2 TGTGCCAGCAGCCGAGCTGCGACTAGCGGGAGTCGTGAGCAGTTCTTC CASSRAATSGSREQFF
NA TRBJ1-2 TRBD1 TRBV5-1 TGCGCCAGCAGCTCGACCGGGACAGGTCAGACGGCAAAATTC CASSSTGTGQTAKF
NA TRBJ1-3 NA TRBV10-3 TGTGCCATCAGTGAGCACACGGGGGGCGGTGGAAACACCATATATTTT CAISEHTGGGGNTIYF
NA TRBJ2-2 TRBD1 TRBV5-8 TGTGCCAGCAGTACCGGACAGGGGGCCGGGGAGCTGTTTTTT CASSTGQGAGELFF
once TRBJ1-1 TRBD1 TRBV7-8 TGTGCCAGCAGCTTAATTGCAGGGGACAGGGTTGGGGCCACTGAAGCTTTCTTT CASSLIAGDRVGATEAFF
NA TRBJ2-3 NA TRBV28 TGTGCCAGCAGTTCGGGATTTCAAGATACGCAGTATTTT CASSSGFQDTQYF
NA TRBJ2-3 NA TRBV6-1 TGTGCCAGCACTGAGACGGGGGAAAGGATTGGGGATACGCAGTATTTT CASTETGERIGDTQYF
NA TRBJ1-1 TRBD1 TRBV5-5 TGTGCCAGCAGTAGCCGGACAGGGGGCACTGAAGCTTTCTTT CASSSRTGGTEAFF
few TRBJ2-1 TRBD2 TRBV5-1 TGCGCCAGCAGCCCTAGCGGGAGTACTTACAATGAGCAGTTCTTC CASSPSGSTYNEQFF
NA TRBJ1-1 TRBD1 TRBV29-1 TGCAGCGTTGATGGGACAGGGACTGAAGCTTTCTTT CSVDGTGTEAFF
few TRBJ1-4 NA TRBV5-3 TGTGCCAGGGAAGGGGATAATGAAAAACTGTTTTTT CAREGDNEKLFF
NA TRBJ2-3 TRBD1 TRBV28 TGTGCCAGCAGTTCCCTACAGGGGAGCACAGATACGCAGTATTTT CASSSLQGSTDTQYF
NA TRBJ1-5 NA TRBV19 TGTGCCAGTACCCCGGGGGGGGGCAATCAGCCCCAGCATTTT CASTPGGGNQPQHF
NA TRBJ1-1 NA TRBV7-2 TGTGCCAGCAGCTTGAGGGTCCGCGGGGAAGCTTTCTTT CASSLRVRGEAFF
NA TRBJ2-7 TRBD1 TRBV5-1 TGCGCCAGCAGCATTGGACAGGGCAAGGACGAGCAGTACTTC CASSIGQGKDEQYF
medium-sized TRBJ2-3 TRBD1 TRBV5-6 TGTGCCAGCAGCCCCGGGACAGGGCGAACAGATACGCAGTATTTT CASSPGTGRTDTQYF
NA TRBJ2-1 TRBD2 TRBV6-1 TGTGCCAGCAGTGAACAAGGAGCGGGAGGGCCGTATGAGCAGTTCTTC CASSEQGAGGPYEQFF
NA TRBJ2-7 NA TRBV5-1 TGCGCCAGCAGCTCTACTAGCCAGGCCCCCCACGAGCAGTACTTC CASSSTSQAPHEQYF
NA TRBJ2-2 TRBD1 TRBV6-4 TGTGCCAGCAGTTCCGGACAGGGAACCGGGGAGCTGTTTTTT CASSSGQGTGELFF
NA TRBJ2-1 NA TRBV6-4 TGTGCCAGCAGTGAAGGGGGAAAGCAGTTCTTC CASSEGGKQFF
NA TRBJ1-1 NA TRBV19 TGTGCCAGTAGTGGGGCCATAAGGACTGAAGCTTTCTTT CASSGAIRTEAFF
NA TRBJ1-1 NA TRBV2 TGTGCCAGCACTGACAGGCTGAACACTGAAGCTTTCTTT CASTDRLNTEAFF
few TRBJ1-6 NA TRBV18 TGTGCCAGCTCGCAGGGGTTTAATTCACCCCTCCACTTT CASSQGFNSPLHF
NA TRBJ1-1 NA TRBV2 TGTGCCAGCTTACAGACAGGCCCGAACACTGAAGCTTTCTTT CASLQTGPNTEAFF
NA TRBJ2-1 NA TRBV19 TGTGCCAGTAGTCCACAGGGTGGAGTAAATGAGCAGTTCTTC CASSPQGGVNEQFF
NA TRBJ2-2 TRBD2 TRBV18 TGTGCCAGCTCACCATTTGGACTAGAGAACACCGGGGAGCTGTTTTTT CASSPFGLENTGELFF
NA TRBJ1-5 TRBD1 TRBV27 TGTGCCAGCAGTTTAGACAGGGGTTTGGATCAGCCCCAGCATTTT CASSLDRGLDQPQHF
few TRBJ2-1 NA TRBV7-2 TGTGCCAGCAGCCTGGCGGGACTTCTCGTCCACAATGAGCAGTTCTTC CASSLAGLLVHNEQFF
NA TRBJ1-3 NA TRBV6-5 TGTGCCAGCAGTTACTATAGCGGCTCTGGAAACACCATATATTTT CASSYYSGSGNTIYF
NA TRBJ1-5 NA TRBV2 TGTGCCAGCAGTCTAGACAGCTACAATCAGCCCCAGCATTTT CASSLDSYNQPQHF
NA TRBJ2-1 TRBD1 TRBV7-9 TGTGCCAGCAGCTTAGAGGGGACAGGGGGAGTCAATGAGCAGTTCTTC CASSLEGTGGVNEQFF
NA TRBJ2-7 TRBD2 TRBV27 TGTGCCAGCAGTCCCTCGGCGGGAGTCTACGAGCAGTACTTC CASSPSAGVYEQYF
few TRBJ2-5 NA TRBV20-1 TGCAGTGCTAGTATAGAAGAGACCCAGTACTTC CSASIEETQYF
NA TRBJ2-7 TRBD1 TRBV5-1 TGCGCCAGCAGCTCAGGACAGGTCTACGAGCAGTACTTC CASSSGQVYEQYF
NA TRBJ2-2 TRBD2 TRBV4-2 TGTGCCAGCAGCCAAGATTATAAGGGCCTAGCGGGAAACACCGGGGAGCTGTTTTTT CASSQDYKGLAGNTGELFF
NA TRBJ2-2 NA TRBV4-2 TGTGCCAGCAGCCAAGCTCTAACGACCGGGGAGCTGTTTTTT CASSQALTTGELFF